A selection of T cell receptor beta chains follows, all from one sample in a study of CD8 T cells in Susac syndrome. TCRdb fed the immunoSEQ multiplex PCR reads into MiXCR, producing one record per CDR3 protein. The sample has more than 100,000 distinct CDR3 sequences, around 94% seen once. Sequenced input: CD8+ T cells from PBMCs. Source of these receptors: a human donor with Susac syndrome. Each CDR3 is given with its conserved first and last residue. The order of the fields is D gene, J gene, clone size, V gene, CDR3 protein, CDR3 DNA. The D gene is left open where the match is weak. Size values are once, few and many counts, or a class for expanded clones, and some rows have none.

. TRBJ1-2 . TRBV10-2 CASSEGAGYGYTF TGCGCCAGCAGTGAGGGGGCGGGTTATGGCTACACCTTC
. TRBJ1-2 . TRBV6-5 CASSYSDSDYGYTF TGTGCCAGCAGTTACTCGGACAGCGACTATGGCTACACCTTC
TRBD1 TRBJ1-6 . TRBV25-1 CASSDPDRGQDSPLHF TGTGCCAGCAGTGACCCCGACAGGGGTCAGGATTCACCCCTCCACTTT
. TRBJ2-1 . TRBV4-3 CASSLESESYNEQFF TGCGCCAGCAGCCTAGAGTCCGAATCCTACAATGAGCAGTTCTTC
TRBD1 TRBJ2-7 . TRBV9 CASSHTGAPTYEQYF TGTGCCAGCAGCCACACAGGGGCCCCTACCTACGAGCAGTACTTC
TRBD1 TRBJ2-3 . TRBV27 CASEGQNTDTQYF TGTGCCAGCGAGGGACAGAACACAGATACGCAGTATTTT
. TRBJ1-2 . TRBV12-3/TRBV12-4 CASTNPSGGGYTF TGTGCCAGCACCAACCCCTCGGGGGGTGGCTACACCTTC
. TRBJ1-1 . TRBV6-1 CATSTTVGGADTEAFF TGTGCCACCTCCACTACTGTGGGGGGGGCGGACACTGAAGCTTTCTTT
TRBD2 TRBJ2-3 . TRBV2 CASSELAGSYGTDTQYF TGTGCCAGCAGTGAACTAGCGGGCTCTTACGGGACAGATACGCAGTATTTT
. TRBJ2-3 . TRBV9 CASSSGRNTDTQYF TGTGCCAGCAGTTCGGGGAGAAACACAGATACGCAGTATTTT
. TRBJ2-2 . TRBV11-2 CASSYYRANTGELFF TGTGCCAGCAGCTACTACAGGGCGAACACCGGGGAGCTGTTTTTT
. TRBJ2-2 . TRBV20-1 CSVGHSGELFF TGCAGTGTTGGCCATTCCGGGGAGCTGTTTTTT
. TRBJ2-7 . TRBV6-5 CASPCLGEVGF TGTGCCAGCCCATGCCTGGGAGAGGTTGGATTC
. TRBJ2-1 . TRBV5-1 CASSLWGSYNEQFF TGCGCCAGCAGCTTATGGGGCAGCTACAATGAGCAGTTCTTC
. TRBJ2-1 . TRBV24-1 CATSDGDLPYNEQFF TGTGCCACCAGTGATGGGGACTTACCCTACAATGAGCAGTTCTTC
TRBD2 TRBJ2-5 once TRBV2 CASSRLAGGLETQYF TGTGCCAGCAGTCGGCTAGCGGGGGGGCTGGAGACCCAGTACTTC
TRBD2 TRBJ2-1 once TRBV3-1 CASSQFSGGANEQFF TGTGCCAGCAGCCAGTTTAGCGGGGGGGCCAATGAGCAGTTCTTC
. TRBJ2-1 . TRBV10-2 CASGTRPDEQFF TGCGCCAGCGGGACTCGCCCCGATGAGCAGTTCTTC
. TRBJ1-5 . TRBV6-6 CASSYRRDGPYQPQHF TGTGCCAGCAGTTACCGGCGGGATGGTCCCTATCAGCCCCAGCATTTT
. TRBJ2-3 . TRBV29-1 CSVVPRVTDTQYF TGCAGCGTTGTCCCACGGGTCACAGATACGCAGTATTTT
. TRBJ2-1 . TRBV4-1 CASSQGRGSYNEQFF TGCGCCAGCAGCCAAGGGAGGGGCTCCTACAATGAGCAGTTCTTC
TRBD1 TRBJ1-1 . TRBV11-2 CASSQQGVEAFF TGTGCCAGCAGCCAGCAGGGGGTTGAAGCTTTCTTT
. TRBJ1-1 few TRBV5-1 CASSATGKGDTEAFF TGCGCCAGCAGCGCCACAGGGAAAGGGGACACTGAAGCTTTCTTT
TRBD2 TRBJ2-3 . TRBV12-3/TRBV12-4 CASSLGAGGDTDTQYF TGTGCCAGCAGTTTAGGGGCGGGGGGAGACACAGATACGCAGTATTTT
. TRBJ2-3 . TRBV29-1 CSVERPQQGDSTDTQYF TGCAGCGTTGAAAGGCCACAACAGGGTGATAGCACAGATACGCAGTATTTT
. TRBJ2-5 . TRBV20-1 CSARGSLQETQYF TGCAGTGCTAGGGGCTCACTACAAGAGACCCAGTACTTC
TRBD1 TRBJ2-7 . TRBV7-8 CASSFAGTGSYEQYF TGTGCCAGCAGCTTCGCCGGGACAGGGTCCTACGAGCAGTACTTC
. TRBJ1-2 . TRBV6-7 CASNDPGRYGYTF TGTGCCAGCAACGATCCAGGCCGCTATGGCTACACCTTC
. TRBJ2-3 . TRBV20-1 CSVPHGNFRLDGTDTQYF TGCAGTGTCCCGCACGGAAATTTTCGACTAGACGGTACAGATACGCAGTATTTT
. TRBJ2-5 . TRBV5-6 CASSFRGRGKETQYF TGTGCCAGCAGCTTCCGGGGACGGGGAAAAGAGACCCAGTACTTC
TRBD1 TRBJ2-7 . TRBV3-1 CASSHRDRTYEQYF TGTGCCAGCAGCCATCGGGACAGAACTTACGAGCAGTACTTC
TRBD1 TRBJ1-1 few TRBV12-3/TRBV12-4 CASSSTGPTEAFF TGTGCCAGCAGTTCGACAGGGCCCACTGAAGCTTTCTTT